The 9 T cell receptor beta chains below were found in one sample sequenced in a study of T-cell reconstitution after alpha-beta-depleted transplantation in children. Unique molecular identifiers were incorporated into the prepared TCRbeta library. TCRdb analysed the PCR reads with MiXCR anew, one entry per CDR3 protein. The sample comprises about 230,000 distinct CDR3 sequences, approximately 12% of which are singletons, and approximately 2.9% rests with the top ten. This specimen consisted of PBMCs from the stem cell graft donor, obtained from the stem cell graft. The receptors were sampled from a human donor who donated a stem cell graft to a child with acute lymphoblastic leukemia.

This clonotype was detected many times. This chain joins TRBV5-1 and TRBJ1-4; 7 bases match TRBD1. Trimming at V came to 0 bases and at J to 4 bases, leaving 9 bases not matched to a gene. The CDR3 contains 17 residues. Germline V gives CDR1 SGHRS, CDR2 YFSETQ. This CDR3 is CASSLDARTGNNEKLFF. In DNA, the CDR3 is TGCGCCAGCAGCTTGGATGCAAGGACAGGAAATAATGAAAAACTGTTTTTT.

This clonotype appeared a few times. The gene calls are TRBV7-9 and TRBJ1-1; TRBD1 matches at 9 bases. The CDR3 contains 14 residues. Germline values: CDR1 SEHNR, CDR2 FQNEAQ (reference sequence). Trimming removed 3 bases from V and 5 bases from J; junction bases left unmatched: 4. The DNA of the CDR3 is TGTGCCAGCAGCTTCGGACAGGGGAGAACTGAAGCTTTCTTT. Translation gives CASSFGQGRTEAFF.

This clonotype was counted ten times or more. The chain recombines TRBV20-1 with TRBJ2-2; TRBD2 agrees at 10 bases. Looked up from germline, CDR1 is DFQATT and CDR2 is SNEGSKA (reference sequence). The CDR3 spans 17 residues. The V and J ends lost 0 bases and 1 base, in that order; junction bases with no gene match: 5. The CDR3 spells CSARDPRTSGNTGELFF. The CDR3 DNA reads TGCAGTGCTAGAGATCCCCGGACTAGCGGGAACACCGGGGAGCTGTTTTTT.

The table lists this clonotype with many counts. This chain's CDR3 is CASSHSPGRSRYGYTF. Here the CDR3 DNA reads TGTGCCAGCAGTCACTCACCAGGGAGGAGTCGATATGGCTACACCTTC. The rearrangement uses TRBV9 and TRBJ1-2; D perhaps matches TRBD1 (5 bases). The CDR3 runs 16 residues. Trimming took off 5 bases at V and 5 bases at J, with 22 bases between the two ends. Germline V lookup: CDR1 SGDLS, CDR2 YYNGEE.

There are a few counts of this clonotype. CDR3 in amino acids: CAWSVNTGELFF. CDR3 coding DNA: TGTGCCTGGAGCGTAAACACCGGGGAGCTGTTTTTT. The gene calls are TRBV30 and TRBJ2-2; no firm D call. Germline loops: CDR1 GTSNPN, CDR2 SVGIG (reference sequence). The ends were cut back, 3 bases at V and 2 bases at J, with 4 bases in the middle. The CDR3 totals 12 residues.

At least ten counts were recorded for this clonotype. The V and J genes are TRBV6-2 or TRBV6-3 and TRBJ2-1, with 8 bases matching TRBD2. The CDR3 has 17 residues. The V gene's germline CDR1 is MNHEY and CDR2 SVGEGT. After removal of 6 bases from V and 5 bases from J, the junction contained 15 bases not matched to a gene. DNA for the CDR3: TGTGCCAGCAGCAATCCGTTCGGTAGCGGGGTGCACAATGAGCAGTTCTTC. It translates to CASSNPFGSGVHNEQFF.

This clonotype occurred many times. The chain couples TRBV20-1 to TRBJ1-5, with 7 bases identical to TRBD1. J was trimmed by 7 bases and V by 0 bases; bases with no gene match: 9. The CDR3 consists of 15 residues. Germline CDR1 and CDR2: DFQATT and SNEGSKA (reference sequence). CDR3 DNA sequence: TGCAGTGCTAGAGATCCAGGGGGAAAGGGACAGCCCCAGCATTTT. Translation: CSARDPGGKGQPQHF.

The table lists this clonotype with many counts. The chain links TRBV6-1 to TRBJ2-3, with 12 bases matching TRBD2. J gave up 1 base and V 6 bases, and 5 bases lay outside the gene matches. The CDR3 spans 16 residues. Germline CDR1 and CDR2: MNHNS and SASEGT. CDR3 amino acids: CASRVRLAGGTDTQYF. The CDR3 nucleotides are TGTGCCAGCAGAGTAAGACTAGCGGGGGGCACAGATACGCAGTATTTT.

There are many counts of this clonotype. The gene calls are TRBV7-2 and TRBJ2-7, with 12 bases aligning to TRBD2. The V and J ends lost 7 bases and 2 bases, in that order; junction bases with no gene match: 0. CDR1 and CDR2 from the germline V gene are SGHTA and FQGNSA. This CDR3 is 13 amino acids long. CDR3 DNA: TGTGCCAGCACTAGCGGGGGGGCCTACGAGCAGTACTTC. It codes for CASTSGGAYEQYF.